This T cell receptor beta chain was captured by sequencing in a study of blood T cell repertoires in COVID-19. Study as a whole: Sample material is recorded as cDNA or gDNA derived from T cells, B-cell-depleted T cells, or PBMCs.

Germline CDR1 is MGHRA and CDR2 is YSYEKL. The CDR3 extends over 16 amino acids. The trim removed 1 base at V and 4 bases at J, leaving 9 bases unmatched. Study members were between roughly 18 and 89 years old and lived in approximately 25 US regions. Categorization into cohorts depended on clinical history that participants reported. Methods used by the authors: For nucleated cells, counts were estimated from reference gene primer amplification. The method was immunoSEQ multiplex PCR; TCRdb's version includes in-frame clones alone and lacks a portion of them. V and J calls and clone size are copied from that table; D and trimming were computed from the DNA. This repertoire shows a few hundred thousand clones, about nine tenths found once; its top ten account for about 9.4%.

The V gene is TRBV4-1, the J gene TRBJ1-2; the match to TRBD1 covers 7 bases. Sequenced sample: PBMCs or T cells enriched from blood (not recorded which). The sequence was collected from a man between 18 and 29 years old with acute COVID-19. The DNA for the CDR3 is TGCGCCAGCAGCCAAGTAGCTCAGGGGGGCGTCTATGGCTACACCTTC. Its protein is CASSQVAQGGVYGYTF.